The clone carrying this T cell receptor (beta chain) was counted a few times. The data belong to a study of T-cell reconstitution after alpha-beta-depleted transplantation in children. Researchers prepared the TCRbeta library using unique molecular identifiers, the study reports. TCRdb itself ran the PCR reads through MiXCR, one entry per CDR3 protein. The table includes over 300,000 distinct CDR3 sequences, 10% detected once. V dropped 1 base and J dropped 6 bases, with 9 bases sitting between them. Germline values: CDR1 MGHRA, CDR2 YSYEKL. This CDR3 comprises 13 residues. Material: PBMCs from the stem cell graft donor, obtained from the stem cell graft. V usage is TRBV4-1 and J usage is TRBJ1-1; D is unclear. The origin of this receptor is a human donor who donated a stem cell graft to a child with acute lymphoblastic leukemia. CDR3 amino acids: CASSQGGDSEAFF. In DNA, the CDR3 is TGCGCCAGCAGCCAAGGTGGGGATTCTGAAGCTTTCTTT.